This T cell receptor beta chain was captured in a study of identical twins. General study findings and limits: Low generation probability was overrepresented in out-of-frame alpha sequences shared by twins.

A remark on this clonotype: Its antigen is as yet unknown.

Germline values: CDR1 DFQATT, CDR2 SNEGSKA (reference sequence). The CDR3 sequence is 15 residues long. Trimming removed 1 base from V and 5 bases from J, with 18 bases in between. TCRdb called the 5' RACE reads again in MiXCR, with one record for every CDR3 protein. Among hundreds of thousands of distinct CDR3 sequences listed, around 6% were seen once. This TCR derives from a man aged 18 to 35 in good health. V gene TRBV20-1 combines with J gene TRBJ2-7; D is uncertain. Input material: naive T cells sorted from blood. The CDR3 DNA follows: TGCAGTGCTAGAGGGCTTCACAGAAACTACGACGAGCAGTACTTC. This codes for CSARGLHRNYDEQYF.